The 20 T cell receptor beta chains below were found in one sample sequenced in a study of cytomegalovirus exposure and HLA in healthy donors. Primers: 60 Vbeta forward and 13 Jbeta reverse. Data came from immunoSEQ multiplex PCR; TCRdb stores just in-frame clones and leaves some out. This sample yields over 200,000 clones, of which under 70% are seen a single time; around 2.6% belongs to the top ten. Sequencing was carried out using PBMCs. These TCRs come from a middle-aged man in good health and CMV-seropositive.

The genes are TRBV10-2 and TRBJ2-5; TRBD1 matches 8 bases. The CDR3 is made up of 12 amino acids. CDR1 and CDR2 from the germline V gene are WSHSY and SAAADI. V was pared by 7 bases and J by 4 bases, with 2 bases of the junction left unmatched. The CDR3 sequence is CASKGQGETQYF. The CDR3 nucleotides read TGCGCCAGCAAAGGACAGGGAGAGACCCAGTACTTC.

This clone has only one observation. The V call is TRBV19, the J call TRBJ2-5; the D gene is possibly TRBD2 (5 bases). Trimming cost V 8 bases and J 4 bases, with 14 bases left between them. The CDR3 contains 13 residues. Germline CDR1 reads LNHDA; CDR2 reads SQIVND (reference sequence). The CDR3 sequence is CASVGESGETQYF. CDR3 sequence (DNA): TGTGCCAGTGTCGGGGAATCGGGAGAGACCCAGTACTTC.

The chain carries TRBV7-9 and TRBJ2-1; the match to TRBD1 covers 9 bases. Looked up from germline, CDR1 is SEHNR and CDR2 is FQNEAQ (reference sequence). J was trimmed by 7 bases and V by 4 bases; bases with no gene match: 11. The CDR3 spans 16 residues. CDR3 protein: CASSYPTGQGGNEQFF. DNA for the CDR3: TGTGCCAGCAGCTACCCAACGGGACAGGGAGGGAATGAGCAGTTCTTC. The variable domain in full, with the rest retrieved from reference TRBV7-9 and TRBJ2-1, is DTGVSQNPRHKITKRGQNVTFRCDPISEHNRLYWYRQTLGQGPEFLTYFQNEAQLEKSRLLSDRFSAERPKGSFSTLEIQRTEQGDSAMYLCASSYPTGQGGNEQFFGPGTRLTVL.

The rearrangement joins TRBV27 to TRBJ2-7, with no clear D. V was pared by 3 bases and J by 2 bases, with 8 bases between. The CDR3 spans 13 residues. CDR1 and CDR2 (germline): MNHEY, SMNVEV (reference sequence). The CDR3: CASSFGRTYEQYF. CDR3 nucleotides: TGTGCCAGCAGTTTTGGTAGAACCTACGAGCAGTACTTC.

This sequence joins TRBV9 and TRBJ2-1; tentative D call: TRBD2 (6 bases). V gave up 4 bases and J gave up 1 base, with 9 bases separating them. The CDR3 is made up of 14 amino acids. Germline V gene lookup returns CDR1 SGDLS and CDR2 YYNGEE. CDR3 region: CASSMGGSYNEQFF. For the CDR3, the DNA is TGTGCCAGCAGCATGGGGGGTTCCTACAATGAGCAGTTCTTC.

The chain links TRBV2 to TRBJ2-1; D ambiguous. Deletions cut 6 bases from V and 3 bases from J, with 9 bases between. The CDR3 consists of 13 residues. Germline lookup yields CDR1 SNHLY and CDR2 FYNNEI. CDR3 nucleotide sequence: TGTGCCAGCAGGTACCCAGTCTACAATGAGCAGTTCTTC. Its translation is CASRYPVYNEQFF. Combining the CDR3 with reference TRBV2 and TRBJ2-1 gives the whole variable domain EPEVTQTPSHQVTQMGQEVILRCVPISNHLYFYWYRQILGQKVEFLVSFYNNEISEKSEIFDDQFSVERPDGSNFTLKIRSTKLEDSAMYFCASRYPVYNEQFFGPGTRLTVL.

The genes are TRBV5-4 and TRBJ2-2, with 11 bases identical to TRBD1. The CDR3 spans 15 residues. With 6 bases clipped from V and 7 bases from J, the junction kept 8 bases outside the gene matches. Germline lookup yields CDR1 SGHNT and CDR2 YYREEE (reference sequence). DNA for the CDR3: TGTGCCAGCAACCAGGACAGGGGGCTTAACGGGGAGCTGTTTTTT. Protein sequence: CASNQDRGLNGELFF.

The V gene is TRBV11-2, the J gene TRBJ2-1, with D possibly TRBD1 on 5 matching bases. This CDR3 has 18 amino acids. Deletions cut 7 bases from V and 0 bases from J, with 22 bases between. Germline values: CDR1 SGHAT, CDR2 FQNNGV. The CDR3 loop is CASTPKGQTESSYNEQFF. For the CDR3, the DNA is TGTGCCAGCACCCCAAAGGGGCAGACTGAAAGCTCCTACAATGAGCAGTTCTTC.

The rearrangement joins TRBV4-3 to TRBJ2-7, with a tentative D call TRBD2 (5 bases). The CDR3 is 14 amino acids. With 6 bases removed from V and 6 bases from J, the gap between germline ends came to 18 bases. Germline assignment: CDR1 LGHNA and CDR2 YSLEER. CDR3: CASSPAVIEGEQYF. In DNA, the CDR3 is TGCGCCAGCAGTCCAGCGGTAATCGAAGGCGAGCAGTACTTC.

The chain uses TRBV18 and TRBJ2-2; possibly TRBD2 for D (6 bases). The length of the CDR3 is 16 residues. V was clipped by 2 bases and J by 3 bases, with 13 bases between them. Germline V gene sequence: CDR1 KGHSH, CDR2 LQKENI. The CDR3 nucleotides are TGTGCCAGCTCACCATTTGCCGGGGGTGACACCGGGGAGCTGTTTTTT. It translates to CASSPFAGGDTGELFF.

The chain recombines TRBV19 with TRBJ1-1; weak D call: TRBD1 (6 bases). V shed 2 bases and J shed 4 bases, with 8 bases lying between them. This CDR3 spans 13 amino acids. Looked up from germline, CDR1 is LNHDA and CDR2 is SQIVND (reference sequence). CDR3 coding DNA: TGTGCCAGTAGTATACAGGGGAGCACTGAAGCTTTCTTT. The encoded protein is CASSIQGSTEAFF.

The sample holds one count of this clone. The gene calls are TRBV21-1 and TRBJ1-2. TRBV21-1 counts as a pseudogene. The CDR3 extends over 13 amino acids. CDR3 in amino acids: CASSPAGPYGYTF. The CDR3 DNA follows: TGTGCCAGCAGCCCCGCGGGGCCCTATGGCTACACCTTC.

The chain employs TRBV4-2 and TRBJ1-4, with a possible D match to TRBD1 (5 bases). The CDR3 consists of 14 residues. In germline, CDR1 is LGHNA, CDR2 YNFKEQ. The ends were cut back, 6 bases at V and 5 bases at J, with 13 bases in the middle. Here the CDR3 DNA reads TGTGCCAGCAGTGATTTGGGGGGAAATGAAAAACTGTTTTTT. Encoded protein: CASSDLGGNEKLFF.

This clone was counted between two and nine times. The chain links TRBV6-1 to TRBJ1-4, with D uncertain. The CDR3 is made up of 15 amino acids. V was pared by 3 bases and J by 5 bases, with 13 bases between. Germline-derived CDR1 and CDR2 are MNHNS and SASEGT. The CDR3 region is CASSEIHQSNEKLFF. The CDR3 region has the DNA TGTGCCAGCAGTGAGATTCATCAAAGCAATGAAAAACTGTTTTTT.

Worth noting for this clone: At the DNA level, this CDR3 is encoded by other sequences in the same sample as well. This rearrangement joins TRBV5-1 to TRBJ1-1; D gene ambiguous. Trimming took 0 bases from V and 1 from J, leaving 4 bases between them. CDR3 length: 13 residues. Germline-derived CDR1 and CDR2 are SGHRS and YFSETQ. This CDR3 is CASSLEQNTEAFF. CDR3 coding DNA: TGCGCCAGCAGCTTGGAACAGAACACTGAAGCTTTCTTT.

This clone showed up just once. The chain couples TRBV7-9 to TRBJ2-1; the D is unclear. The CDR3 has 15 residues. V was cut by 1 base and J by 4 bases, with 11 bases left in between. Germline V CDR1 and CDR2: SEHNR, FQNEAQ (reference sequence). The DNA of the CDR3 is TGTGCCAGCAGCTTAGGGCAGTCCTTTTACAATGAGCAGTTCTTC. Its translation: CASSLGQSFYNEQFF.

Concerning this clone: A junction end diverges from the germline sequence, so it may reflect a read error. This rearrangement joins TRBV27 to TRBJ2-5; possible D gene TRBD2, 6 bases. This CDR3 spans 13 amino acids. Germline loops: CDR1 MNHEY, CDR2 SMNVEV (reference sequence). In DNA form, the CDR3 reads TGTGCCAGCAGTCTAGGCCCGGGAGAGGCCCAGTACTTC. Translating it yields CASSLGPGEAQYF.

The V gene is TRBV6-1, the J gene TRBJ2-1, with 7 bases matching TRBD1. The V gene end was trimmed by 7 bases and the J gene end by 4 bases; junction bases not matched to a gene: 10. The CDR3 totals 15 residues. Germline CDR1 MNHNS, CDR2 SASEGT. Written as DNA, the CDR3 is TGTGCCAGCAACCAAGACAGGGTTTCATACAATGAGCAGTTCTTC. Its translation is CASNQDRVSYNEQFF.

As to this clone: At one boundary the junction diverges from the germline segment, which might be a read error. The J gene is TRBJ2-2, the V gene TRBV19, with TRBD2 as a possible D gene (6 bases). CDR3 size: 14 residues. Germline values: CDR1 LNHDA, CDR2 SQIVND (reference sequence). The CDR3 loop is CASSIVTNTGGLFF. The CDR3 DNA is TGTGCCAGTAGTATAGTTACGAACACCGGGGGGCTGTTTTTT.

This chain links TRBV15 with TRBJ1-2; unclear D gene. V was pared by 6 bases and J by 4 bases, with 12 bases between. The CDR3 consists of 13 residues. Germline values: CDR1 LNHNV, CDR2 YYDKDF (reference sequence). CDR3 sequence (DNA): TGTGCCACCAGTCGGGTCAGCTTCTATGGCTACACCTTC. Amino acids: CATSRVSFYGYTF. Looking up the rest from reference TRBV15 and TRBJ1-2 gives the full variable domain: DAMVIQNPRYQVTQFGKPVTLSCSQTLNHNVMYWYQQKSSQAPKLLFHYYDKDFNNEADTPDNFQSRRPNTSFCFLDIRSPGLGDTAMYLCATSRVSFYGYTFGSGTRLTVV.